The sequence of this T cell receptor beta chain was determined in a study of CD8 T cells in Susac syndrome. The TEMRA cells underwent FACS enrichment, while the CD8+ and CD4+ T cells underwent negative isolation. Reverse transcription of about 0.5 to 1 ug RNA was carried out with random hexamers. TCRdb analysed the immunoSEQ multiplex PCR reads with MiXCR anew, one entry per CDR3 protein. The sample includes about 140,000 distinct CDR3 sequences, around 93% of them seen just once. Per the germline V gene, CDR1 is GTSNPN and CDR2 is SVGIG (reference sequence). The CDR3 is 12 residues long. V was trimmed by 2 bases and J by 5 bases, leaving 6 bases between them.

Material for sequencing was CD8+ T cells from PBMCs. This clonotype was obtained from a human donor with Susac syndrome. The V gene is TRBV30, the J gene TRBJ2-2; maybe TRBD2 (6 bases). CDR3 loop: CAWSRETGELFF. The CDR3 DNA is TGTGCCTGGAGTCGGGAGACCGGGGAGCTGTTTTTT. Together with reference TRBV30 and TRBJ2-2, the CDR3 gives the full variable domain: SQTIHQWPATLVQPVGSPLSLECTVEGTSNPNLYWYRQAAGRGLQLLFYSVGIGQISSEVPQNLSASRPQDRQFILSSKKLLLSDSGFYLCAWSRETGELFFGEGSRLTVL.